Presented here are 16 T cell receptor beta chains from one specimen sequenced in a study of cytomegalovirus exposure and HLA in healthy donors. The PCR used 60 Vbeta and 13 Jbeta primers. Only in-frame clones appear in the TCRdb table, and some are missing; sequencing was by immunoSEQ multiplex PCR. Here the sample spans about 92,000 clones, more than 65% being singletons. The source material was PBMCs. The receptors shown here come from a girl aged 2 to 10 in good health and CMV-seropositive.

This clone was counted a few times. CDR3 sequence: CASTQGNTEAFF. The CDR3 bases are TGTGCCAGCACTCAGGGGAACACTGAAGCTTTCTTT. The chain employs TRBV6-1 and TRBJ1-1; D might be TRBD1 (5 bases). This CDR3 is built from 12 residues. Trimming stripped 7 bases from V and 1 base from J, with 7 bases between. Germline loops: CDR1 MNHNS, CDR2 SASEGT.

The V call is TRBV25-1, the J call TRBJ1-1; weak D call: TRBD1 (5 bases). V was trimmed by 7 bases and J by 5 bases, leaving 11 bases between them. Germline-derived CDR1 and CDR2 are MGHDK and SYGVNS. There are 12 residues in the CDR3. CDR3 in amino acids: CASKMGGTEAFF. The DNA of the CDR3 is TGTGCCAGCAAGATGGGGGGGACTGAAGCTTTCTTT.

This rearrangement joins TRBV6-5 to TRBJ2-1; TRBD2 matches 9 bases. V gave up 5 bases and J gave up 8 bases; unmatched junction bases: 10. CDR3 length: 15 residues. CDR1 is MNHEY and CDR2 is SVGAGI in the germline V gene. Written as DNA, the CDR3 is TGTGCCAGCAGTAGGATAATAGCGGGAGTCCATGAGCAGTTCTTC. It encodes CASSRIIAGVHEQFF.

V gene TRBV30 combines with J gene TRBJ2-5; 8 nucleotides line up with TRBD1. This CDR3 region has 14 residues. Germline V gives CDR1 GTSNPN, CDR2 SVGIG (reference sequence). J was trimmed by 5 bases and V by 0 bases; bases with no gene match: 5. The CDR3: CAWSVAGGLETQYF. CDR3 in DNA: TGTGCCTGGAGTGTAGCAGGGGGCTTGGAGACCCAGTACTTC.

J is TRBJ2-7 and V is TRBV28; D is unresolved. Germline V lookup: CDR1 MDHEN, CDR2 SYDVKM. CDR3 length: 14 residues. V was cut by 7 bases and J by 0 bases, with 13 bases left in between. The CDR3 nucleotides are TGTGCCAGCAACCCCTTGGGCACCTCCTACGAGCAGTACTTC. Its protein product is CASNPLGTSYEQYF.

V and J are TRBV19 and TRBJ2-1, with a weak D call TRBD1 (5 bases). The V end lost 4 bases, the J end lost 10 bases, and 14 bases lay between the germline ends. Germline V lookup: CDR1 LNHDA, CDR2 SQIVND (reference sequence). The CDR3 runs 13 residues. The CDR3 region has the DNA TGTGCCAGTAGTACCAGTAGGGGTTGGGAGCAGTTCTTC. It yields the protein CASSTSRGWEQFF.

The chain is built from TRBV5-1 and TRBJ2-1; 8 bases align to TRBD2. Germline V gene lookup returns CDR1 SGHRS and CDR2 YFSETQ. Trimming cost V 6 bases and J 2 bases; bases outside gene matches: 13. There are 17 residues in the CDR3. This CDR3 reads CASNAEGTGGPYNEQFF. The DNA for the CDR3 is TGCGCCAGCAACGCCGAGGGAACGGGAGGGCCCTACAATGAGCAGTTCTTC.

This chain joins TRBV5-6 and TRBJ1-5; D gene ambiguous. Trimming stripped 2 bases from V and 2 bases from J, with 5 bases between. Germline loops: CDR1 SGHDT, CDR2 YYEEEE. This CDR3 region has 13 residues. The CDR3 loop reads CASSFRGNQPQHF. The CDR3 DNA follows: TGTGCCAGCAGCTTTCGGGGCAATCAGCCCCAGCATTTT.

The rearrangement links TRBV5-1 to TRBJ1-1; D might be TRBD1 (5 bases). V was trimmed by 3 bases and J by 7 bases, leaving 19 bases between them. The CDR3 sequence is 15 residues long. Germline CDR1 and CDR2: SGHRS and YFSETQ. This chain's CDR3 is CASSSLFWGTVEAFF. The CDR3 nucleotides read TGCGCCAGCAGCTCTCTCTTTTGGGGGACTGTTGAAGCTTTCTTT.

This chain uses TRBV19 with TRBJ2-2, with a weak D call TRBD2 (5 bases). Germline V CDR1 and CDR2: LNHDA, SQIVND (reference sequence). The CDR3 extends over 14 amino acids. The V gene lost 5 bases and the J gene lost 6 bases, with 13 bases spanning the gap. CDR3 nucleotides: TGTGCCAGTAGTCTGTCGGGGAGCGCCGGGGAGCTGTTTTTT. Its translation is CASSLSGSAGELFF.

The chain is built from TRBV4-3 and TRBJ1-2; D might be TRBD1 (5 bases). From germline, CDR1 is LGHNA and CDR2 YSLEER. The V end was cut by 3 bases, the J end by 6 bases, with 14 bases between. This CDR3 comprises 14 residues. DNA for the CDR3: TGCGCCAGCAGCCACCCAGGGATTGTAGATGGCTACACCTTC. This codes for CASSHPGIVDGYTF.

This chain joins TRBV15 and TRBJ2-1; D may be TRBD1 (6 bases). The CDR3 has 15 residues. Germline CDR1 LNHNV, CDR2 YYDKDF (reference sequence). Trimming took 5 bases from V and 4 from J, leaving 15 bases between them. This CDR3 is CATSPLTGPYNEQFF. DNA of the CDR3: TGTGCCACCAGCCCTCTGACAGGCCCTTACAATGAGCAGTTCTTC.

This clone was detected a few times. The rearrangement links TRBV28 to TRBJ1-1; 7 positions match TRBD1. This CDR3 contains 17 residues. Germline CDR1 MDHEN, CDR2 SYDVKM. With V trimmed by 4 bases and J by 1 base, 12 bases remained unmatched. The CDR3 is CASSSGGMGVENTEAFF. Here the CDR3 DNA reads TGTGCCAGCAGTTCAGGGGGTATGGGGGTGGAGAACACTGAAGCTTTCTTT.

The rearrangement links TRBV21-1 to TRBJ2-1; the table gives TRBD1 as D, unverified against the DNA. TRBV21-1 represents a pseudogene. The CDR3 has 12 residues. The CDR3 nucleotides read TGTGCCAGCAGCGTCCCATACAATGAGCAGTTCTTC. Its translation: CASSVPYNEQFF.

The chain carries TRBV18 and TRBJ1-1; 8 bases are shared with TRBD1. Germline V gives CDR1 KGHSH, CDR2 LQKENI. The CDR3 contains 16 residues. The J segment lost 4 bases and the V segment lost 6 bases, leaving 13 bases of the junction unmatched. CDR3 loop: CASSPQKDRGTTEAFF. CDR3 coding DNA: TGTGCCAGCTCCCCGCAAAAAGACAGGGGCACCACTGAAGCTTTCTTT. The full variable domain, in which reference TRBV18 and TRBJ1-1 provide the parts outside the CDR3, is NAGVMQNPRHLVRRRGQEARLRCSPMKGHSHVYWYRQLPEEGLKFMVYLQKENIIDESGMPKERFSAEFPKEGPSILRIQQVVRGDSAAYFCASSPQKDRGTTEAFFGQGTRLTVV.

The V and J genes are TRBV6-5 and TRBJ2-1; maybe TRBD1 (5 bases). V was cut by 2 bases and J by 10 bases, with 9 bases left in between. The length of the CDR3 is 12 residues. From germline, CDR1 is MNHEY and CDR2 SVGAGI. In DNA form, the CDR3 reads TGTGCCAGCAGTTACCAGGGCACCGAGCAGTTCTTC. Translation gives CASSYQGTEQFF.